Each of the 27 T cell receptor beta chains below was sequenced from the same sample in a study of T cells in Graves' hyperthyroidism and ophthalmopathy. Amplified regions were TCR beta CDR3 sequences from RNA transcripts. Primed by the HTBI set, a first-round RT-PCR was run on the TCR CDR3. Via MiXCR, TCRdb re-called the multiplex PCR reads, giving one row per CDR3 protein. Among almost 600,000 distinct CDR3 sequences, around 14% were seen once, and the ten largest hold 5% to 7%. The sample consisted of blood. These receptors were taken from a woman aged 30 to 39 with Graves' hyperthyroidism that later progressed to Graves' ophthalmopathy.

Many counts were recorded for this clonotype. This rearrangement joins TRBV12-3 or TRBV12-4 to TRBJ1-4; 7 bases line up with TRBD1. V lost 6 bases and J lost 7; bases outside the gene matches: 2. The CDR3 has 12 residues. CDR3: CASSPGGEKLFF. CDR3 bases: TGTGCCAGCAGCCCAGGGGGTGAAAAACTGTTTTTT.

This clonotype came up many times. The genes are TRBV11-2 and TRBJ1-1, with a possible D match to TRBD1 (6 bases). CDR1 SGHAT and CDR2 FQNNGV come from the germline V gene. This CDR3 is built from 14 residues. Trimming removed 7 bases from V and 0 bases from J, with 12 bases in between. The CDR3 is CASKDSSMNTEAFF. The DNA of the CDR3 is TGTGCCAGCAAGGACAGTTCCATGAACACTGAAGCTTTCTTT.

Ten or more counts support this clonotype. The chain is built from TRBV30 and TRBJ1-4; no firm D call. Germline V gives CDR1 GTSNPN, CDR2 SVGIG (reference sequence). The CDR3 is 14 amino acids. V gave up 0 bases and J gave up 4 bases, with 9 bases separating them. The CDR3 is CAWSVGLLNEKLFF. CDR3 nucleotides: TGTGCCTGGAGTGTTGGCCTACTTAATGAAAAACTGTTTTTT. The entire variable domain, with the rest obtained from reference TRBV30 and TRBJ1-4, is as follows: SQTIHQWPATLVQPVGSPLSLECTVEGTSNPNLYWYRQAAGRGLQLLFYSVGIGQISSEVPQNLSASRPQDRQFILSSKKLLLSDSGFYLCAWSVGLLNEKLFFGSGTQLSVL.

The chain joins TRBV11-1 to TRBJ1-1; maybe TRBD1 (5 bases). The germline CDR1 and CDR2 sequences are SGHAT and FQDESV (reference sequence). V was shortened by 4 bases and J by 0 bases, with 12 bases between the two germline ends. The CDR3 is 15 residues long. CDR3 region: CASSSPSGLNTEAFF. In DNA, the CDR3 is TGTGCCAGCAGCTCCCCTTCAGGGTTGAACACTGAAGCTTTCTTT.

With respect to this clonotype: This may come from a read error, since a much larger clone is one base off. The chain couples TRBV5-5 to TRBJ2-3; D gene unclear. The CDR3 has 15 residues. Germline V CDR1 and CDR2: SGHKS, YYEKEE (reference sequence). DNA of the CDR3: TGTGCCAGCAGCTTGGATGTGGACCTCACAGATACGCGGTATTTT. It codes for CASSLDVDLTDTRYF.

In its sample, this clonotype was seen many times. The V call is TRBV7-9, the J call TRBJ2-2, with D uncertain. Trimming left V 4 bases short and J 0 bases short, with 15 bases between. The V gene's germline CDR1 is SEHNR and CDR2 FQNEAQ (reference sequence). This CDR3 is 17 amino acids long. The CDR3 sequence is CASSSGRQISNTGELFF. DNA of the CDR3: TGTGCCAGCAGCTCTGGTCGGCAGATTTCGAACACCGGGGAGCTGTTTTTT.

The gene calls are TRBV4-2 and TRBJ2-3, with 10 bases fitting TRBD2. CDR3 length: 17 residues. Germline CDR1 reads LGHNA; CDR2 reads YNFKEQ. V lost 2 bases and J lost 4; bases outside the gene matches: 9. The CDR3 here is CASSQRPSSGSSDTQYF. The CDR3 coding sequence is TGTGCCAGCAGCCAACGCCCCTCTAGCGGGAGTTCAGATACGCAGTATTTT.

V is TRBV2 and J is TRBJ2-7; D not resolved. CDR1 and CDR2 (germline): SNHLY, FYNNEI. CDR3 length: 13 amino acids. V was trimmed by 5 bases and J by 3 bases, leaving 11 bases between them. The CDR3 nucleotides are TGTGCCAGCAGTCCCTGGCCGTTCTACGAGCAGTACTTC. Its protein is CASSPWPFYEQYF.

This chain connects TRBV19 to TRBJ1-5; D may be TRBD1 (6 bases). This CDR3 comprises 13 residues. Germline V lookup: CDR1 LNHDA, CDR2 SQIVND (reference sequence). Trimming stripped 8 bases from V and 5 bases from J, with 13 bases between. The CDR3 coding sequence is TGTGCCAGTTGCAGAGGGGGTGATCAGCCCCAGCATTTT. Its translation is CASCRGGDQPQHF.

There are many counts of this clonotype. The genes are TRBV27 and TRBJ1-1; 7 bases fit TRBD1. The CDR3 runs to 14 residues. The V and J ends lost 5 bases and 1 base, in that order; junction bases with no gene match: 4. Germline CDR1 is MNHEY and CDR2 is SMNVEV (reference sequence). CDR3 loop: CASSRGQENTEAFF. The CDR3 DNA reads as TGTGCCAGCAGTAGGGGGCAAGAGAACACTGAAGCTTTCTTT.

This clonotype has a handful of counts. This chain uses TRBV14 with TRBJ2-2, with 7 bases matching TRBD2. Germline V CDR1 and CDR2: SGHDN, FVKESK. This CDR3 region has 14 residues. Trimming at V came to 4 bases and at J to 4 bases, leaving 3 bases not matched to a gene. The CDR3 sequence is CASSLTSPTGELFF. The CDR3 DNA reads TGTGCCAGCAGCCTGACTAGCCCCACCGGGGAGCTGTTTTTT.

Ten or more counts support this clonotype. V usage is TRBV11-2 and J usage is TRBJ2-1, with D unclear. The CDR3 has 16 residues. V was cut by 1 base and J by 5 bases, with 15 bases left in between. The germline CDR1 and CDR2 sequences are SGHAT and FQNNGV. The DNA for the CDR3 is TGTGCCAGCAGCTTAGCGCGGTATTTCCCCAACAATGAGCAGTTCTTC. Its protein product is CASSLARYFPNNEQFF.

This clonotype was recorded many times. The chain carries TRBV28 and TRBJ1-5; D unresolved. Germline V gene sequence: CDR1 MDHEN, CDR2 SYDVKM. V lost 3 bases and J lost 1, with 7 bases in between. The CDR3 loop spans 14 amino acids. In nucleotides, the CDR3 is TGTGCCAGCAGTTTCGGGCAGAGCAATCAGCCCCAGCATTTT. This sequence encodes CASSFGQSNQPQHF.

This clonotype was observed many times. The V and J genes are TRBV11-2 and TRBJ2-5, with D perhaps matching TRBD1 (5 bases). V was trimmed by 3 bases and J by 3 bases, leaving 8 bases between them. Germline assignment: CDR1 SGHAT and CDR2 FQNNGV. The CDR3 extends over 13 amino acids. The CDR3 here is CASSFGAEETQYF. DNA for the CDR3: TGTGCCAGCAGCTTTGGGGCCGAAGAGACCCAGTACTTC.

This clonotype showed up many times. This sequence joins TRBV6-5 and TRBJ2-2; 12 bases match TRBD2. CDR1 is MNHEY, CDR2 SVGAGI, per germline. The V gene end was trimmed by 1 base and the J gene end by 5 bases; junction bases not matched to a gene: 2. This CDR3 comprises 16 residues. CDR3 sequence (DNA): TGTGCCAGCAGTTACTTCGGACTAGCGGGGACCGGGGAGCTGTTTTTT. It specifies CASSYFGLAGTGELFF.

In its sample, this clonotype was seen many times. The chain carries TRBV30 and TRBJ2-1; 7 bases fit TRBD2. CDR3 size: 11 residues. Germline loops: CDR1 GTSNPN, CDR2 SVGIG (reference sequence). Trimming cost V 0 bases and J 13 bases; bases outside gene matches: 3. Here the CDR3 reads CAWSVRGEQFF. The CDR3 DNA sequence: TGTGCCTGGAGTGTACGGGGGGAACAGTTCTTC.

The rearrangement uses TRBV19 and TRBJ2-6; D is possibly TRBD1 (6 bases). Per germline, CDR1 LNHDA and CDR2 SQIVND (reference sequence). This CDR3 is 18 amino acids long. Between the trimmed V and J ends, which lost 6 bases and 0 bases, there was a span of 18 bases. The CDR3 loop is CASSRSGTSISGANVLTF. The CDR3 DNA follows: TGTGCCAGTAGCCGATCCGGGACATCCATCTCTGGGGCCAACGTCCTGACTTTC.

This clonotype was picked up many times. CDR3 coding DNA: TGTGCCAGCAGTTCCCCGGCGGGAGGATATGATACGCAGTATTTT. It yields the protein CASSSPAGGYDTQYF. V and J are TRBV28 and TRBJ2-3; 8 bases are a match to TRBD2. Unmatched junction bases numbered 9, after V lost 4 bases and J lost 6 bases. Germline values: CDR1 MDHEN, CDR2 SYDVKM. The CDR3 has 15 amino acids.

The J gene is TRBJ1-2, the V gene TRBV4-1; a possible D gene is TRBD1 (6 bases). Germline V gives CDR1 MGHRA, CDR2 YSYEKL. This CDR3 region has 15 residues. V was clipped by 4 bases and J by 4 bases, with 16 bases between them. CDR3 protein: CASSPGGGASYGYTF. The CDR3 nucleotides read TGCGCCAGCAGCCCCGGGGGGGGCGCCAGCTATGGCTACACCTTC.

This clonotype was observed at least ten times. The CDR3 protein is CATSEAKVTRGQERNEQFF. CDR3 DNA sequence: TGTGCCACCAGTGAAGCTAAAGTTACCCGGGGGCAGGAGAGGAATGAGCAGTTCTTC. This chain links TRBV24-1 with TRBJ2-1; either TRBD1 or TRBD2 may fit D (6 bases each). The V end lost 4 bases, the J end lost 7 bases, and 28 bases lay between the germline ends. Germline assignment: CDR1 KGHDR and CDR2 SFDVKD. The CDR3 loop spans 19 amino acids.

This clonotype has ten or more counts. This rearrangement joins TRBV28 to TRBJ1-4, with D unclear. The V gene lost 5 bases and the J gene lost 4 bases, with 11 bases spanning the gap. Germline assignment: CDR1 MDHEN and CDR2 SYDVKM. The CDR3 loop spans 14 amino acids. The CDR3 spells CASSLWILNEKLFF. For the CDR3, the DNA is TGTGCCAGCAGTCTTTGGATCCTTAATGAAAAACTGTTTTTT.

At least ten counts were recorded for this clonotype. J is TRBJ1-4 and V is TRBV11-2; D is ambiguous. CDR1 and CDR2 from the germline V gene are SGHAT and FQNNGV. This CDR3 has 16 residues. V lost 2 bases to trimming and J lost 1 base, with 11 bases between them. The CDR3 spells CASSLNRLETNEKLFF. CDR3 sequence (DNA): TGTGCCAGCAGCTTAAACAGACTAGAAACTAATGAAAAACTGTTTTTT. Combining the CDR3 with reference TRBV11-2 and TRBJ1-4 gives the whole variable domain EAGVAQSPRYKIIEKRQSVAFWCNPISGHATLYWYQQILGQGPKLLIQFQNNGVVDDSQLPKDRFSAERLKGVDSTLKIQPAKLEDSAVYLCASSLNRLETNEKLFFGSGTQLSVL.

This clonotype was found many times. CDR3 sequence: CASSLESRERSSSYNEQFF. CDR3 nucleotide sequence: TGCGCCAGCAGCTTGGAGTCGAGGGAGCGGTCAAGCTCCTACAATGAGCAGTTCTTC. The chain carries TRBV5-1 and TRBJ2-1, with D perhaps matching TRBD2 (5 bases). This CDR3 has 19 residues. Trimming removed 0 bases at V and 0 bases at J, with 19 bases between. Germline values: CDR1 SGHRS, CDR2 YFSETQ. The variable domain in full, completed from reference TRBV5-1 and TRBJ2-1, reads KAGVTQTPRYLIKTRGQQVTLSCSPISGHRSVSWYQQTPGQGLQFLFEYFSETQRNKGNFPGRFSGRQFSNSRSEMNVSTLELGDSALYLCASSLESRERSSSYNEQFFGPGTRLTVL.

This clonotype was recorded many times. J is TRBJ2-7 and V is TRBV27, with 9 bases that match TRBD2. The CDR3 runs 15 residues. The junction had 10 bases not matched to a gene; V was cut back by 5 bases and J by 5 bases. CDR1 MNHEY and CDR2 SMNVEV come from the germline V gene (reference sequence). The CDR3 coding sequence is TGTGCCAGCAGTCCGTCACGCGGGAGGGTCGACGAGCAGTACTTC. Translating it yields CASSPSRGRVDEQYF.

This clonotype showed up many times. CDR3: CAWSTGQVVETQYF. CDR3 in DNA: TGTGCCTGGAGTACGGGACAGGTGGTAGAGACCCAGTACTTC. This sequence joins TRBV30 and TRBJ2-5; 8 bases align to TRBD1. Germline V gene sequence: CDR1 GTSNPN, CDR2 SVGIG (reference sequence). V was clipped by 2 bases and J by 4 bases; unmatched bases: 6. This CDR3 has 14 amino acids.

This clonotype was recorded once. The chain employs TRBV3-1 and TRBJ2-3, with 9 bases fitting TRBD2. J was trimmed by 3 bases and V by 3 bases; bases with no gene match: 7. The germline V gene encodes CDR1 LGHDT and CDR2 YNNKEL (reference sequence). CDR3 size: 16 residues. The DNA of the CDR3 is TGTGCCAGCAGCCACGCAGCGGGACTAGCAACAGATACGCAGTATTTT. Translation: CASSHAAGLATDTQYF.

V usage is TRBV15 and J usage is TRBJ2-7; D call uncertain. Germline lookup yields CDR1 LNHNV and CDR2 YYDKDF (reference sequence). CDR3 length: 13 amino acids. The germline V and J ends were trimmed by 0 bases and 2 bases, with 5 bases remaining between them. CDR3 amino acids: CATSRDSPYEQYF. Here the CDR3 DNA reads TGTGCCACCAGCAGAGACTCCCCCTACGAGCAGTACTTC.